The source of this TCR beta chain is a study of vaccination and CD4 T cells after COVID-19. Turning to the study itself: Overlapping SARS-CoV-2, HCoV-NL63, HCoV-OC43 and HCoV-229E spike peptides were used to stimulate cells.

The study sequenced cultured CD4+ T cell DNA using the Oncomine TCR Beta short-read assay. One entry per CDR3 protein results from TCRdb running MiXCR on the PCR reads. This table has under 20,000 distinct CDR3 sequences, 54% appearing once. This clonotype was counted a few times. Its antigen is undetermined. The CDR3 has 15 residues. Looked up from germline, CDR1 is SGHAT and CDR2 is FQNNGV. Trimming stripped 1 base from V and 1 base from J, with 10 bases between. Study observations and caveats: Convalescent patients gained a median around 87% of their reactive clones only post-vaccination.

Treatment noted: roughly 10-day PBMC culture with coronavirus spike peptide pools or control peptides (ViraFEST assay). ViraFEST relied on peptide pools to expand antigen-specific T cells; the TCRs were sequenced afterward. The V gene is TRBV11-2, the J gene TRBJ1-1, with D hard to call. The sequence was collected from a human donor who had recovered from COVID-19. Material: CD4+ T cells from blood, cultured in vitro. The CDR3 sequence: CASSLVRVGNTEAFF. The CDR3 bases are TGTGCCAGCAGCTTAGTACGGGTGGGGAACACTGAAGCTTTCTTT. Filled out from reference TRBV11-2 and TRBJ1-1, the complete variable domain reads EAGVAQSPRYKIIEKRQSVAFWCNPISGHATLYWYQQILGQGPKLLIQFQNNGVVDDSQLPKDRFSAERLKGVDSTLKIQPAKLEDSAVYLCASSLVRVGNTEAFFGQGTRLTVV.